These 27 T cell receptor beta chains share one sample of origin, sequenced in a study of cytomegalovirus exposure and HLA in healthy donors. The PCR had 60 Vbeta and 13 Jbeta primers. Generated by immunoSEQ multiplex PCR, the TCRdb table keeps only in-frame clones and is missing some. Of more than 85,000 clones listed, 70% to 80% are singletons. Sequencing used PBMCs. These receptors were collected from a male donor in good health and CMV-seropositive.

There are a few counts of this clone. The chain has TRBV5-4 and TRBJ1-1; no reliable D call. The length of the CDR3 is 12 residues. Trimming pared 4 bases from V and 11 bases from J, leaving 15 bases between. Germline V lookup: CDR1 SGHNT, CDR2 YYREEE (reference sequence). For the CDR3, the DNA is TGTGCCAGCAGCCGTCCTGACCTCGGGGCTTTCTTT. It specifies CASSRPDLGAFF.

This clone came up a few times. The chain joins TRBV28 to TRBJ1-1, with a tentative D call TRBD1 (5 bases). The CDR3 extends over 14 amino acids. Germline CDR1 is MDHEN and CDR2 is SYDVKM. The germline V and J ends were trimmed by 2 bases and 2 bases, with 9 bases remaining between them. In nucleotides, the CDR3 is TGTGCCAGCAGTTTACATCAGGGTAACACTGAAGCTTTCTTT. It codes for CASSLHQGNTEAFF.

The chain combines TRBV6-1 with TRBJ2-3; 10 bases are a match to TRBD1. CDR1 MNHNS and CDR2 SASEGT come from the germline V gene. The CDR3 contains 14 residues. After removal of 4 bases from V and 9 bases from J, the junction contained 7 bases not matched to a gene. CDR3 DNA: TGTGCCAGCAGTGGAAAGACAGGGGGCGGAACGCAGTATTTT. This encodes CASSGKTGGGTQYF.

This clone has just one count. The V and J genes are TRBV30 and TRBJ1-1, with TRBD1 matching over 7 bases. This CDR3 is built from 14 residues. V lost 3 bases and J lost 0; bases outside the gene matches: 4. The germline gives CDR1 GTSNPN, CDR2 SVGIG (reference sequence). The CDR3, as DNA: TGTGCCTGGAGCGCGGGACAGATGAACACTGAAGCTTTCTTT. Translating gives CAWSAGQMNTEAFF.

This rearrangement joins TRBV13 to TRBJ1-1; D gene unclear. In germline, CDR1 is PRHDT, CDR2 FYEKMQ (reference sequence). Trimming cost V 1 base and J 5 bases, with 8 bases left between them. This CDR3 is 13 amino acids long. CDR3 DNA sequence: TGTGCCAGCAGCTTAGAATCGGGGACTGAAGCTTTCTTT. Its protein is CASSLESGTEAFF.

This chain joins TRBV7-9 and TRBJ1-2; D is unclear. Trimming removed 2 bases from V and 6 bases from J, with 13 bases in between. The CDR3 runs 14 residues. Germline CDR1 SEHNR, CDR2 FQNEAQ (reference sequence). CDR3 loop: CASSLSLPGDGYTF. In nucleotides, the CDR3 is TGTGCCAGCAGCTTATCTCTCCCCGGGGATGGCTACACCTTC.

The CDR3 sequence: CSVWTGERTEAFF. In DNA form, the CDR3 reads TGCAGCGTTTGGACAGGGGAGAGGACTGAAGCTTTCTTT. The chain employs TRBV29-1 and TRBJ1-1; 9 nucleotides align to TRBD1. This CDR3 has 13 amino acids. The V gene end was trimmed by 5 bases and the J gene end by 5 bases; junction bases not matched to a gene: 6. CDR1 is SQVTM, CDR2 ANQGSEA, per germline.

This clone was observed a handful of times. Other DNA variants within this sample encode the same CDR3. The chain uses TRBV10-1 and TRBJ1-1; D gene ambiguous. Germline-derived CDR1 and CDR2 are WNHNN and SYGVQD (reference sequence). This CDR3 contains 13 residues. V gave up 0 bases and J gave up 1 base, with 3 bases separating them. The CDR3 DNA reads as TGCGCCAGCAGTGAGTCTAGGAACACTGAAGCTTTCTTT. Translating gives CASSESRNTEAFF.

The V and J genes are TRBV19 and TRBJ1-2; possibly TRBD1 for D (6 bases). Trimming pared 7 bases from V and 4 bases from J, leaving 25 bases between. Germline values: CDR1 LNHDA, CDR2 SQIVND (reference sequence). This CDR3 contains 17 residues. The CDR3 DNA reads as TGTGCCAGTACGTCCCATGCAGGGGTCGACGGCAGCTATGGCTACACCTTC. Its protein product is CASTSHAGVDGSYGYTF.

This clone was counted only a few times. The chain is built from TRBV27 and TRBJ1-2; no definite D call. There are 13 residues in the CDR3. V was trimmed by 3 bases and J by 8 bases, leaving 13 bases between them. Germline CDR1 MNHEY, CDR2 SMNVEV (reference sequence). The CDR3 region has the DNA TGTGCCAGCAGTTTGTCGCCCGCGCGGGGCTACACCTTC. It specifies CASSLSPARGYTF.

This chain connects TRBV5-1 to TRBJ2-7; D might be TRBD2 (6 bases). V lost 2 bases and J lost 2, with 14 bases in between. This CDR3 comprises 15 residues. Germline V gives CDR1 SGHRS, CDR2 YFSETQ. This CDR3 is CASSFTGGPTYEQYF. CDR3 DNA sequence: TGCGCCAGCAGCTTTACCGGGGGACCGACCTACGAGCAGTACTTC. Using reference TRBV5-1 and TRBJ2-7 for the parts outside the CDR3, the full variable domain is KAGVTQTPRYLIKTRGQQVTLSCSPISGHRSVSWYQQTPGQGLQFLFEYFSETQRNKGNFPGRFSGRQFSNSRSEMNVSTLELGDSALYLCASSFTGGPTYEQYFGPGTRLTVT.

This chain uses TRBV6-1 with TRBJ1-5; D gene uncertain. The germline V and J ends were trimmed by 0 bases and 5 bases, with 8 bases remaining between them. The germline V gene encodes CDR1 MNHNS and CDR2 SASEGT. The CDR3 consists of 14 residues. For the CDR3, the DNA is TGTGCCAGCAGTGAAGCGCGTGGTTATCAGCCCCAGCATTTT. Translating it yields CASSEARGYQPQHF.

The chain has TRBV13 and TRBJ2-7; 12 positions match TRBD2. J was trimmed by 5 bases and V by 3 bases; bases with no gene match: 5. The germline V gene encodes CDR1 PRHDT and CDR2 FYEKMQ (reference sequence). This CDR3 region has 15 residues. CDR3 loop: CASSFPSGGAHEQYF. The CDR3 coding sequence is TGTGCCAGCAGCTTCCCTAGCGGGGGGGCCCACGAGCAGTACTTC.

This clone was observed a handful of times. The chain carries TRBV19 and TRBJ1-1, with a tentative D call TRBD1 (5 bases). Per germline, CDR1 LNHDA and CDR2 SQIVND (reference sequence). The CDR3 is 12 residues long. V dropped 6 bases and J dropped 9 bases, with 14 bases sitting between them. In nucleotides, the CDR3 is TGTGCCAGTAGCCCCCAGGACACGCAAGCTTTCTTT. This encodes CASSPQDTQAFF.

The chain combines TRBV5-4 with TRBJ2-2; 7 bases map to TRBD1. Germline V gene sequence: CDR1 SGHNT, CDR2 YYREEE (reference sequence). The CDR3 runs to 15 residues. V shed 5 bases and J 3 bases; nucleotides not matched to a gene: 7. This CDR3 is CASRKDRHYTGELFF. The CDR3 DNA reads as TGTGCCAGCAGAAAGGACAGGCATTACACCGGGGAGCTGTTTTTT.

J is TRBJ2-5 and V is TRBV5-4; 7 nucleotides align to TRBD1. The CDR3 has 14 amino acids. Germline CDR1 is SGHNT and CDR2 is YYREEE (reference sequence). Germline trimming cut 4 bases from V and 1 base from J; bases unmatched to any gene: 4. CDR3 bases: TGTGCCAGCAGCACCGGGACAGCCCAAGAGACCCAGTACTTC. Protein product: CASSTGTAQETQYF.

The V gene is TRBV20-1, the J gene TRBJ1-1; unclear D gene. The CDR3 totals 10 residues. In germline, CDR1 is DFQATT, CDR2 SNEGSKA (reference sequence). V shed 7 bases and J shed 10 bases, with 13 bases lying between them. CDR3 loop: CSVLREAAFF. The CDR3 DNA follows: TGCAGTGTCCTCCGGGAAGCAGCTTTCTTT.

The J gene is TRBJ2-5, the V gene TRBV6-1; 10 bases align to TRBD2. There are 16 residues in the CDR3. V lost 2 bases, J lost 4 bases, and 7 bases stayed unmatched. Germline V lookup: CDR1 MNHNS, CDR2 SASEGT. CDR3 DNA sequence: TGTGCCAGCAGTGAAATAAGCGGGGGGGCCCGAGAGACCCAGTACTTC. It is translated as CASSEISGGARETQYF.

This chain uses TRBV2 with TRBJ1-3; 11 nucleotides align to TRBD1. Germline CDR1 and CDR2: SNHLY and FYNNEI. V gave up 11 bases and J gave up 1 base; unmatched junction bases: 13. CDR3 length: 17 amino acids. CDR3 residues: CAPRGDRGEESGNTIYF. CDR3 sequence (DNA): TGTGCCCCGCGTGGGGACAGGGGGGAAGAGTCTGGAAACACCATATATTTT.

This clone was counted between two and nine times. The V gene is TRBV5-6, the J gene TRBJ1-4, with D possibly matching TRBD1 (5 bases). The CDR3 is 13 amino acids. Germline loops: CDR1 SGHDT, CDR2 YYEEEE. Between the trimmed V and J ends, which lost 5 bases and 10 bases, there was a span of 15 bases. The CDR3 DNA reads as TGTGCCAGCAGTCTAAGGGGTCCAGGAAAACTGTTTTTT. Residues: CASSLRGPGKLFF.

V is TRBV2 and J is TRBJ1-1; maybe TRBD1 (6 bases). The CDR3 is 13 amino acids. Trimming removed 9 bases from V and 3 bases from J, with 14 bases in between. Germline V gene lookup returns CDR1 SNHLY and CDR2 FYNNEI. The CDR3 sequence is CARAGDVDTEAFF. The CDR3 DNA reads as TGTGCCAGGGCAGGGGATGTGGACACTGAAGCTTTCTTT.

The V call is TRBV7-2, the J call TRBJ2-2; D remains unclear. V lost 1 base to trimming and J lost 1 base, with 7 bases between them. Germline V gene lookup returns CDR1 SGHTA and CDR2 FQGNSA. There are 15 residues in the CDR3. CDR3 in DNA: TGTGCCAGCAGCTTAGTTCTGAGGAACACCGGGGAGCTGTTTTTT. It yields the protein CASSLVLRNTGELFF.

Here the CDR3 DNA reads TGTGCCTGGAGCACCTCAGGGACAGACAATTCACCCCTCCACTTT. This sequence encodes CAWSTSGTDNSPLHF. The chain employs TRBV30 and TRBJ1-6; 7 positions match TRBD1. V lost 3 bases to trimming and J lost 7 bases; unmatched junction nucleotides: 9. From germline, CDR1 is GTSNPN and CDR2 SVGIG (reference sequence). The CDR3 is 15 amino acids.

This chain links TRBV4-2 with TRBJ2-2; 10 bases fit TRBD2. V shed 2 bases, J shed 7 bases, and the junction held 4 bases outside the gene matches. The CDR3 extends over 15 amino acids. Looked up from germline, CDR1 is LGHNA and CDR2 is YNFKEQ. In DNA, the CDR3 is TGTGCCAGCAGCCAACTAGCGGGGGCGAACGGGGAGCTGTTTTTT. This gives the protein CASSQLAGANGELFF.

The rearrangement links TRBV27 to TRBJ2-1; 9 bases match TRBD2. The CDR3 totals 15 residues. The V gene's germline CDR1 is MNHEY and CDR2 SMNVEV (reference sequence). J lost 2 bases, V lost 4 bases, and 3 bases had no gene match. Here the CDR3 reads CASSSLAGAYNEQFF. The CDR3 DNA reads TGTGCCAGCAGTTCCTTAGCGGGGGCCTACAATGAGCAGTTCTTC.

A word on this clone: Its ends do not fully match the called genes, so a read error is possible. The rearrangement links TRBV7-7 to TRBJ1-5; D ambiguous. This CDR3 has 13 amino acids. Germline loops: CDR1 SSHAT, CDR2 FNYEAQ (reference sequence). The CDR3 coding sequence is TGTGCTAGCAGCTTAGGAGTTAATCAGCCCCAGCATTTT. Translated, it gives CASSLGVNQPQHF.

The chain combines TRBV2 with TRBJ2-7, with 9 nucleotides matching TRBD1. The V gene end was trimmed by 6 bases and the J gene end by 3 bases; junction bases not matched to a gene: 9. There are 15 residues in the CDR3. Germline assignment: CDR1 SNHLY and CDR2 FYNNEI. For the CDR3, the DNA is TGTGCCAGCAGGTGGGACAGGGCAGGGGGCTACGAGCAGTACTTC. Its translation: CASRWDRAGGYEQYF.